Listed here are 2 T cell receptor beta chains from one sample, sequenced in a study of response to subunit inactivated influenza vaccine. TCRdb re-analysed the RT-PCR reads in MiXCR, keeping a single row per CDR3 protein. The sample includes a few hundred thousand distinct CDR3 sequences, 10% to 15% of them seen just once. Material: non-naive T cells sorted from PBMCs, obtained roughly 2 weeks before vaccination. The source is a man in his fifties who received an inactivated influenza vaccine.

The V gene is TRBV7-2, the J gene TRBJ2-5, with TRBD2 identical over 8 bases. Trimming removed 0 bases from V and 1 base from J; junction bases left unmatched: 10. The length of the CDR3 is 18 residues. Germline-derived CDR1 and CDR2 are SGHTA and FQGNSA. This chain's CDR3 is CASSLALGGGPSQETQYF. The CDR3 DNA sequence: TGTGCCAGCAGCTTAGCATTGGGCGGGGGGCCCTCCCAAGAGACCCAGTACTTC.

This clonotype occurred many times. V gene TRBV7-2 combines with J gene TRBJ1-4, with D uncertain. Germline lookup yields CDR1 SGHTA and CDR2 FQGNSA. This CDR3 has 14 residues. V was pared by 3 bases and J by 5 bases, with 10 bases between. CDR3 nucleotides: TGTGCCAGCAGCTTGGGTCAGCCCAATGAAAAACTGTTTTTT. Amino acids: CASSLGQPNEKLFF.